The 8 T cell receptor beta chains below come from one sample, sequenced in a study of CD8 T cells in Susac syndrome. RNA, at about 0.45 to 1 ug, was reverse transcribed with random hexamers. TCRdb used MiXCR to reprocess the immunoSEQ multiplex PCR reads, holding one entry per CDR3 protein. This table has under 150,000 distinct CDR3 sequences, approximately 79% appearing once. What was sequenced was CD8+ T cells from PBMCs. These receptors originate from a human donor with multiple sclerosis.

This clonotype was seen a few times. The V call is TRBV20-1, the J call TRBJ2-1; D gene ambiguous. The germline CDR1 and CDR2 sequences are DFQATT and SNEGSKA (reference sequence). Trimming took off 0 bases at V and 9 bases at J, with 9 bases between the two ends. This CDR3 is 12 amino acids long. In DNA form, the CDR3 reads TGCAGTGCTAGAGACCTGACCAGTGAGCAGTTCTTC. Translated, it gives CSARDLTSEQFF.

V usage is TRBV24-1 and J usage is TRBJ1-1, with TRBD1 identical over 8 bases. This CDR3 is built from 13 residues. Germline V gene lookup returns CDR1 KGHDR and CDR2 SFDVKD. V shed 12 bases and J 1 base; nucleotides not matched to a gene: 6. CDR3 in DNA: TGTGCCGCTCGCAGGGGGCCGAACACTGAAGCTTTCTTT. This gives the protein CAARRGPNTEAFF.

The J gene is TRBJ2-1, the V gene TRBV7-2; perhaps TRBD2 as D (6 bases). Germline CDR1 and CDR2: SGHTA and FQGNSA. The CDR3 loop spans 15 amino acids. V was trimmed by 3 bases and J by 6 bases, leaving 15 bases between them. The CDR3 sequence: CASSFAGGLANEQFF. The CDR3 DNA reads TGTGCCAGCAGCTTTGCCGGGGGACTTGCCAATGAGCAGTTCTTC.

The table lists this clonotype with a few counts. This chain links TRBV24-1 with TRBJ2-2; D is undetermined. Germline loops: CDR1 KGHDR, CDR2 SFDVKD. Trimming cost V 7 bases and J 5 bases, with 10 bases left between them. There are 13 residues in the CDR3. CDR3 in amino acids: CATRDQDTGELFF. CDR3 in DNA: TGTGCCACCAGGGACCAAGATACCGGGGAGCTGTTTTTT.

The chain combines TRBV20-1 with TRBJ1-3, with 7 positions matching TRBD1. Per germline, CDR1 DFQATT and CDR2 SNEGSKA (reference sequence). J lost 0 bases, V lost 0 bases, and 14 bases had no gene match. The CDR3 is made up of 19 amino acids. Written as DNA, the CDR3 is TGCAGTGCTAGAGATGACAGGGTGCTTAGTTTGGGCTCTGGAAACACCATATATTTT. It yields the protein CSARDDRVLSLGSGNTIYF.

CDR3 DNA: TGTGCCAGCAGTTACTCCCAGGACATTGGAAATGGCTACACCTTC. Its translation: CASSYSQDIGNGYTF. This rearrangement joins TRBV6-5 to TRBJ1-2; D perhaps matches TRBD1 (5 bases). From germline, CDR1 is MNHEY and CDR2 SVGAGI. This CDR3 is built from 15 residues. Trimming stripped 0 bases from V and 6 bases from J, with 14 bases between.

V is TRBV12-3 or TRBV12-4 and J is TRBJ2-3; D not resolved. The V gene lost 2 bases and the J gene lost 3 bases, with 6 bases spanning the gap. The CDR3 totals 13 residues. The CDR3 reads CASSLFLTDTQYF. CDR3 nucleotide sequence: TGTGCCAGCAGTTTATTCCTAACAGATACGCAGTATTTT.

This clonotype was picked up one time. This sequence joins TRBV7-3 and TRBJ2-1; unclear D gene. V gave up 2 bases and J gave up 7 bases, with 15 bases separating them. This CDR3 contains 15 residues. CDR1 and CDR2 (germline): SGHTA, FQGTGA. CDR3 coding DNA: TGTGCCAGCAGCTTAGGTCTAGTTGGGTATAATGAGCAGTTCTTC. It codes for CASSLGLVGYNEQFF. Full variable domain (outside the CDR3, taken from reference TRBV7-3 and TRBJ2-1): GAGVSQTPSNKVTEKGKYVELRCDPISGHTALYWYRQSLGQGPEFLIYFQGTGAADDSGLPNDRFFAVRPEGSVSTLKIQRTERGDSAVYLCASSLGLVGYNEQFFGPGTRLTVL.